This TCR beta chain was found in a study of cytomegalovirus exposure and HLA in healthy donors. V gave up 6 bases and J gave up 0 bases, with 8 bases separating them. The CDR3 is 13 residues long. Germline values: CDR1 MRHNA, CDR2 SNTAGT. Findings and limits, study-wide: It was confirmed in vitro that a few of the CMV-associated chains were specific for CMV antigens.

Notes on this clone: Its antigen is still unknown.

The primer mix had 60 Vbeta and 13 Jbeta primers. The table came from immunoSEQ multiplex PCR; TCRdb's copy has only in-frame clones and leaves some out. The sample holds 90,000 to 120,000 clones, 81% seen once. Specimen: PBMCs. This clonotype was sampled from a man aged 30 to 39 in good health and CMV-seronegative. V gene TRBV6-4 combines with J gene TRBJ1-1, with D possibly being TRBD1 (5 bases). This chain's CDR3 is CASSAGVNTEAFF. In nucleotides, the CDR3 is TGTGCCAGCAGCGCGGGGGTGAACACTGAAGCTTTCTTT.